These 5 T cell receptor beta chains originate from one sample sequenced in a study of Ad26.COV2.S vaccination and SARS-CoV-2 variants. The method was immunoSEQ multiplex PCR; TCRdb's version includes in-frame clones alone and lacks a portion of them. In the table there are 200,000 to 250,000 clones, approximately 88% of which are singletons. Specified treatment: around 19 received Ad26.COV2.S at low or high dose, single or two shots; roughly 5 received placebo; per-sample allocation not given. After the first vaccine or placebo injection, samples were drawn on day 63. The sequenced sample was peripheral blood, obtained in a trial of Ad26.COV2.S vaccine versus placebo. Receptors originate from a person aged 18-60 years who received the Ad26.COV2.S COVID-19 vaccine or a placebo.

The chain joins TRBV4-3 to TRBJ1-1; D gene ambiguous. CDR3 length: 16 residues. With 0 bases removed from V and 1 base from J, the gap between germline ends came to 12 bases. Germline V gene lookup returns CDR1 LGHNA and CDR2 YSLEER. This CDR3 is CASSQDWKGSNTEAFF. As DNA, the CDR3 is TGCGCCAGCAGCCAAGATTGGAAGGGCTCGAACACTGAAGCTTTCTTT.

The J gene is TRBJ1-2, the V gene TRBV6-5; 8 bases fit TRBD1. J was trimmed by 5 bases and V by 6 bases; bases with no gene match: 8. Germline CDR1 reads MNHEY; CDR2 reads SVGAGI. The CDR3 extends over 14 amino acids. The DNA of the CDR3 is TGTGCCAGCAGATCAGGGGGCGCGGGGTATGGCTACACCTTC. Its translation: CASRSGGAGYGYTF.

This clone was detected once. The V gene is TRBV7-2, the J gene TRBJ2-5; 7 positions match TRBD2. Losses at the gene ends were 5 bases for V and 10 bases for J; bases not matched to a gene: 19. The CDR3 runs 16 residues. The germline V gene encodes CDR1 SGHTA and CDR2 FQGNSA. The CDR3 sequence is CASSPAGAGVINVQYF. CDR3 bases: TGTGCCAGCAGCCCAGCCGGGGCGGGGGTGATTAATGTCCAGTACTTC. The variable domain in full, with the rest retrieved from reference TRBV7-2 and TRBJ2-5, is GAGVSQSPSNKVTEKGKDVELRCDPISGHTALYWYRQSLGQGLEFLIYFQGNSAPDKSGLPSDRFSAERTGGSVSTLTIQRTQQEDSAVYLCASSPAGAGVINVQYFGPGTRLLVL.

In this sample, this clone turned up once. This rearrangement joins TRBV7-2 to TRBJ2-7; perhaps TRBD2 as D (5 bases). Deletions cut 2 bases from V and 2 bases from J, with 22 bases between. Germline values: CDR1 SGHTA, CDR2 FQGNSA. The CDR3 extends over 18 amino acids. CDR3 sequence reads: CASSLNTVVERATYEQYF. The CDR3 nucleotides are TGTGCCAGCAGCTTAAATACAGTTGTGGAGAGGGCTACCTACGAGCAGTACTTC.

The chain recombines TRBV28 with TRBJ1-4; D is ambiguous. Germline loops: CDR1 MDHEN, CDR2 SYDVKM. This CDR3 is 13 amino acids long. The CDR3, as DNA: TGTGCTTGCACCCGGGCAACTAATGAAAAACTGTTTTTT. It translates to CACTRATNEKLFF.